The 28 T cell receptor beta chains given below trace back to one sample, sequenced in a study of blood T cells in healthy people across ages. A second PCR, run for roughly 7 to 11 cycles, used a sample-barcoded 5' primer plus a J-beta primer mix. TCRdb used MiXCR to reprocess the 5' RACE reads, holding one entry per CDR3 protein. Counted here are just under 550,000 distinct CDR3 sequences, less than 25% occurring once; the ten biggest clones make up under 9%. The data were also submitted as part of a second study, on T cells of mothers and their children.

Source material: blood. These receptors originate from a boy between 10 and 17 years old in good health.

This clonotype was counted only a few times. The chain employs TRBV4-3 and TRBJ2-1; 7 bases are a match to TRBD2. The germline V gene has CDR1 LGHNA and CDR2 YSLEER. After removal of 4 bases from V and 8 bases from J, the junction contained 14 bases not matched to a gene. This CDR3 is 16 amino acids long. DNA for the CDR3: TGCGCCAGCAGCCCCGGACTAGTCTGGGAGGAGGATGAGCAGTTCTTC. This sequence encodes CASSPGLVWEEDEQFF.

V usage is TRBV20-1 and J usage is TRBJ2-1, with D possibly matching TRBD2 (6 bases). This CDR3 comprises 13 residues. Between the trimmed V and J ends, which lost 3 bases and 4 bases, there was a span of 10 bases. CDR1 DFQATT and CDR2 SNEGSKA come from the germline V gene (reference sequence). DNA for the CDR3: TGCAGTGCTAGTCCAGCGGGTTACAATGAGCAGTTCTTC. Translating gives CSASPAGYNEQFF.

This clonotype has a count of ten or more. DNA of the CDR3: TGTGCCATCAGTGAGCAGCGGGACTTAGCTATAGGGTTCTACGAGCAGTACTTC. It specifies CAISEQRDLAIGFYEQYF. The chain employs TRBV10-3 and TRBJ2-7; 7 bases match TRBD2. The CDR3 contains 18 residues. The J segment lost 3 bases and the V segment lost 2 bases, leaving 16 bases of the junction unmatched. Germline loops: CDR1 ENHRY, CDR2 SYGVKD.

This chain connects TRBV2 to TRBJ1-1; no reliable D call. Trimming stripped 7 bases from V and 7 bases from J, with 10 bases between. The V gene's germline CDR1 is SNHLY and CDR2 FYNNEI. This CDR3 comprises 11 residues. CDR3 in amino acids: CASNTDSEAFF. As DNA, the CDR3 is TGTGCCAGCAATACCGATAGTGAAGCTTTCTTT.

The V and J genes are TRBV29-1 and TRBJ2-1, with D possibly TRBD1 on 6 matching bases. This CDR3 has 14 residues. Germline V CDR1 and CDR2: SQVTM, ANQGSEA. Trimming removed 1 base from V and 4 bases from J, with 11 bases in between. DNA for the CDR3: TGCAGCGTTGAAGGGACAGCACTTTACAATGAGCAGTTCTTC. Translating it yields CSVEGTALYNEQFF.

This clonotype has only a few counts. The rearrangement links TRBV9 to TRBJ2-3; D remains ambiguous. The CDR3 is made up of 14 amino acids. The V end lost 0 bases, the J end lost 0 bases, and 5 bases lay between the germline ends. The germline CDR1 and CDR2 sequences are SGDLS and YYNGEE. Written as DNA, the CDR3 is TGTGCCAGCAGCGTAGACAGTAGCACAGATACGCAGTATTTT. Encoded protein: CASSVDSSTDTQYF.

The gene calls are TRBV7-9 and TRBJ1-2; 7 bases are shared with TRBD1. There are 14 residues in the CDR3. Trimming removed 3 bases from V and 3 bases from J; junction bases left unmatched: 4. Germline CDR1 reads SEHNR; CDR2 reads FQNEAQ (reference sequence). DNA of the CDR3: TGTGCCAGCAGCTTTCCGGGGACAGACTATGGCTACACCTTC. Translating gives CASSFPGTDYGYTF.

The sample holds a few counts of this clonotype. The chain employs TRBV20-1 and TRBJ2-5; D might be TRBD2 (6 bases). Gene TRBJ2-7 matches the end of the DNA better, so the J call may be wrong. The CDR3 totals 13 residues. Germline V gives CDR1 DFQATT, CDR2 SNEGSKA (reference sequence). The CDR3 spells CSARDLLGGEQYF. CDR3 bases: TGCAGTGCTAGAGACCTGTTGGGGGGCGAGCAGTACTTC.

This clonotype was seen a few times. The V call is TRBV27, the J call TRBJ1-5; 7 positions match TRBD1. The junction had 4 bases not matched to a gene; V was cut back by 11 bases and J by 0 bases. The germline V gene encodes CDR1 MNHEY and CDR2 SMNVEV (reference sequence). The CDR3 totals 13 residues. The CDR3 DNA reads TGTGCCGCCGCAGGGGGTAGCAATCAGCCCCAGCATTTT. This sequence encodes CAAAGGSNQPQHF.

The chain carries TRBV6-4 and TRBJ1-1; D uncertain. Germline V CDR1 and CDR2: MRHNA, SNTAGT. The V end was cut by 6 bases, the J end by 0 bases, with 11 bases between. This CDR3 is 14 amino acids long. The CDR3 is CASSQSPVNTEAFF. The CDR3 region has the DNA TGTGCCAGCAGCCAATCCCCAGTGAACACTGAAGCTTTCTTT.

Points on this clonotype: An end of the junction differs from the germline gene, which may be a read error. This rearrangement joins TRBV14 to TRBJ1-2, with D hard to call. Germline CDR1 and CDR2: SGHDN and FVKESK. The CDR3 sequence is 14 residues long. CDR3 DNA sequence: TGTGCCAGCAGCCAAGTTTCTGGCATCGCCGGCTGCACCTTC. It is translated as CASSQVSGIAGCTF.

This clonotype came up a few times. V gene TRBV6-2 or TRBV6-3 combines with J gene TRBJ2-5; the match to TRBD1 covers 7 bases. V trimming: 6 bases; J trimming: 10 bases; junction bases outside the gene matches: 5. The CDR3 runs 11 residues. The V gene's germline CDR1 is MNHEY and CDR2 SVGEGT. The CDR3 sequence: CASSQGTDQYF. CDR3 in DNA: TGTGCCAGCAGCCAAGGGACAGACCAGTACTTC.

The CDR3 sequence is CASKSGSGGYTF. In DNA form, the CDR3 reads TGTGCCAGCAAATCGGGGTCAGGGGGCTACACCTTC. J is TRBJ1-2 and V is TRBV27, with TRBD1 as a possible D gene (5 bases). V lost 7 bases and J lost 8, with 14 bases in between. This CDR3 is built from 12 residues. The germline gives CDR1 MNHEY, CDR2 SMNVEV (reference sequence).

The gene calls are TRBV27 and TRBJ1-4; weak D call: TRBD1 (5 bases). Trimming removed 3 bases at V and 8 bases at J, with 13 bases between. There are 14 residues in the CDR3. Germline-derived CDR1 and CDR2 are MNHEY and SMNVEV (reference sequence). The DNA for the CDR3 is TGTGCCAGCAGTTTGCTATGGGGGGACGAAAAACTGTTTTTT. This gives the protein CASSLLWGDEKLFF. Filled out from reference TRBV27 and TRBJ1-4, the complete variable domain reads EAQVTQNPRYLITVTGKKLTVTCSQNMNHEYMSWYRQDPGLGLRQIYYSMNVEVTDKGDVPEGYKVSRKEKRNFPLILESPSPNQTSLYFCASSLLWGDEKLFFGSGTQLSVL.

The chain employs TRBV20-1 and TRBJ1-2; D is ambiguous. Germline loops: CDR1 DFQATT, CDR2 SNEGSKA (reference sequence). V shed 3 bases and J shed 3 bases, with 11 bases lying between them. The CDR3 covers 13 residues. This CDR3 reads CSASPPADYGYTF. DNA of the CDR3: TGCAGTGCTAGTCCACCCGCAGACTATGGCTACACCTTC.

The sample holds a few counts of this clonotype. CDR3 protein: CASSLASSGVYNEQFF. The CDR3, as DNA: TGTGCCAGCAGCTTAGCGTCCAGCGGGGTGTACAATGAGCAGTTCTTC. The chain recombines TRBV7-2 with TRBJ2-5; 7 bases align to TRBD2. The end of the DNA is better explained by TRBJ2-1, so the J call may be wrong. This CDR3 has 16 amino acids. Germline CDR1 reads SGHTA; CDR2 reads FQGNSA.

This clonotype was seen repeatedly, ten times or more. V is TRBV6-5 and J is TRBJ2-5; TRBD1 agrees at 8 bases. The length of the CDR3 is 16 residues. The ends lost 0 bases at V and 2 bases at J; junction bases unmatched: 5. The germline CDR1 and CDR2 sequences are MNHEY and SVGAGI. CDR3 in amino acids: CASSYSRGTGQETQYF. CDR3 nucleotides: TGTGCCAGCAGTTACTCTCGGGGGACAGGACAAGAGACCCAGTACTTC.

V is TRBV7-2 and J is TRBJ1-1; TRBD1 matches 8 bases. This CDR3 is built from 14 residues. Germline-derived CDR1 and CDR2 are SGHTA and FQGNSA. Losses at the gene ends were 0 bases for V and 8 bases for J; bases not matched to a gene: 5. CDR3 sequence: CASSLARTGREAFF. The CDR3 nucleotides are TGTGCCAGCAGCTTAGCGAGGACAGGGAGAGAAGCTTTCTTT.

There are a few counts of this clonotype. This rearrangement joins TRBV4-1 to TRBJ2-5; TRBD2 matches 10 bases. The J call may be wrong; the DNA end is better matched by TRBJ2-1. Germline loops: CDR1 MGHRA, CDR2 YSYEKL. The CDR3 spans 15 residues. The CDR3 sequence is CASSPLGLAMNEQFF. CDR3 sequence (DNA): TGCGCCAGCAGCCCGCTGGGACTAGCGATGAATGAGCAGTTCTTC.

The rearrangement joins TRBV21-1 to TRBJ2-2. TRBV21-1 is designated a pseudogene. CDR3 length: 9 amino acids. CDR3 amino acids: CAGRGELFF. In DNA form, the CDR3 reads TGTGCCGGCCGGGGGGAGCTGTTTTTT.

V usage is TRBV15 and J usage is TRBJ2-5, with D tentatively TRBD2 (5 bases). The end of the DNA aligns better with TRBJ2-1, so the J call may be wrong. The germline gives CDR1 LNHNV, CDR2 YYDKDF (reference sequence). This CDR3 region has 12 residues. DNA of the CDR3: TGTGCCACCAGCAGAGTGGCCGGGGAACAGTTCTTC. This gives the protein CATSRVAGEQFF.

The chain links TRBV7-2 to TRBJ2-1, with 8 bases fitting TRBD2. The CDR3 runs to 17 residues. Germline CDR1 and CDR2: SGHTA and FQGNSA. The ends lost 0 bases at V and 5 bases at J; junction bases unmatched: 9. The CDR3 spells CASSLARAGGRNNEQFF. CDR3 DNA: TGTGCCAGCAGCTTAGCGCGGGCGGGGGGTCGAAACAATGAGCAGTTCTTC.

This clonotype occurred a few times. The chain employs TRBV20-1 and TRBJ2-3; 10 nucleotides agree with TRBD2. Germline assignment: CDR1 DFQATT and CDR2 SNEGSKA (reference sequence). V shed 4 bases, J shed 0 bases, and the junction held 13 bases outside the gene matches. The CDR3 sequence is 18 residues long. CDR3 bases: TGCAGTGCTACTCTACTAGCGGGACCGAGAGGGAGCACAGATACGCAGTATTTT. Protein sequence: CSATLLAGPRGSTDTQYF.

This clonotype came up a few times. CDR3 coding DNA: TGTGCCAGCAGCCAGGATCGAGGACAGGGAAGCTACGAGCAGTACTTC. Translated, it gives CASSQDRGQGSYEQYF. The chain is built from TRBV3-1 and TRBJ2-7, with TRBD1 identical over 8 bases. Trimming took 3 bases from V and 3 from J; bases not matched to a gene: 10. Germline V gene lookup returns CDR1 LGHDT and CDR2 YNNKEL (reference sequence). CDR3 length: 16 residues.

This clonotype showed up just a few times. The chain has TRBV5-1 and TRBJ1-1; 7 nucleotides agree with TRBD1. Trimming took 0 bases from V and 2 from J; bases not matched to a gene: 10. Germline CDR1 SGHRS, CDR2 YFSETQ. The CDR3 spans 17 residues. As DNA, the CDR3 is TGCGCCAGCAGCTTGGCGAAGCCGGGACAGAGTAACACTGAAGCTTTCTTT. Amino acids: CASSLAKPGQSNTEAFF. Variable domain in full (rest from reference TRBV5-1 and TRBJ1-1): KAGVTQTPRYLIKTRGQQVTLSCSPISGHRSVSWYQQTPGQGLQFLFEYFSETQRNKGNFPGRFSGRQFSNSRSEMNVSTLELGDSALYLCASSLAKPGQSNTEAFFGQGTRLTVV.

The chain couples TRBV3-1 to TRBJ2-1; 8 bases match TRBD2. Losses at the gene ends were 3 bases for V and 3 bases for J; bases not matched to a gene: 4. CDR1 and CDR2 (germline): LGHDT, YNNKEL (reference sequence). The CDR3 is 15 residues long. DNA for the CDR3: TGTGCCAGCAGCCATGGACTAGCCCACTACAATGAGCAGTTCTTC. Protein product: CASSHGLAHYNEQFF.

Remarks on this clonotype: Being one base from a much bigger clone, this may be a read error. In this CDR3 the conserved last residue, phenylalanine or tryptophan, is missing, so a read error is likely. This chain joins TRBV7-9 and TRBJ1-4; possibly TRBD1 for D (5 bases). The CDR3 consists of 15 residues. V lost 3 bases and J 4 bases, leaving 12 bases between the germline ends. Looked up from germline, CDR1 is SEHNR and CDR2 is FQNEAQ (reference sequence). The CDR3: CASSLGRQVNEKLFS. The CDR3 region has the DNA TGTGCCAGCAGCTTGGGACGACAAGTTAATGAAAAACTGTTTTCT.

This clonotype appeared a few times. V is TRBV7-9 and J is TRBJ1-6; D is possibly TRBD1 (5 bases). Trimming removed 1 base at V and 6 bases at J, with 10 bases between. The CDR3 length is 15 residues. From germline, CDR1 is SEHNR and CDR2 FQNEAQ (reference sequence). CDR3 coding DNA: TGTGCCAGCAGCTTAGGACAGAGACTTAATTCACCCCTCCACTTT. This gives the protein CASSLGQRLNSPLHF.